This T cell receptor (beta chain) comes out of a study of blood T cell repertoires in COVID-19. Study context: The United States, Italy and Spain provided the acute and convalescent COVID-19 samples. T cells, B-cell-depleted T cells, or PBMCs supplied cDNA or gDNA.

Under the authors' procedure: From reference gene primer amplification, estimates of nucleated cell counts were derived. The data were produced by immunoSEQ multiplex PCR, yet TCRdb's version contains in-frame clones alone and is incomplete. The V and J calls and clone size come from that table; D and trimming were worked out from the DNA. Of 250,000 to 300,000 clones in the sample, about 68% were seen once. J lost 5 bases, V lost 3 bases, and 3 bases had no gene match. This CDR3 is 13 amino acids long. CDR1 is LGHDT, CDR2 YNNKEL, per germline (reference sequence). Sequencing was carried out using peripheral blood. The receptor was derived from a woman at least 80 years old with acute or convalescent COVID-19. This chain joins TRBV3-1 (or the pseudogene TRBV3-2) and TRBJ2-5; 7 nucleotides align to TRBD2. CDR3 nucleotide sequence: TGTGCCAGCAGCCATTGGGGAGGGGAGACCCAGTACTTC. Residues: CASSHWGGETQYF.